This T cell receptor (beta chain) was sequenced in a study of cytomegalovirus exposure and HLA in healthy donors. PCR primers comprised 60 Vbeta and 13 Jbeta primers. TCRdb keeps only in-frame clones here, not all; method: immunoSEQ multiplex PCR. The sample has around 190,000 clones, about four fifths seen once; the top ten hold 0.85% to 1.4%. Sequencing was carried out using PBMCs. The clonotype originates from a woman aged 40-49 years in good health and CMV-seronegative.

CDR3 residues: CASSVGGRVTSTDTQYF. As DNA, the CDR3 is TGTGCCAGCAGCGTCGGCGGGAGGGTGACTAGCACAGATACGCAGTATTTT. This rearrangement joins TRBV9 to TRBJ2-3; TRBD2 aligns across 9 bases. Trimming at V came to 2 bases and at J to 0 bases, leaving 7 bases not matched to a gene. CDR3 length: 17 residues. Germline-derived CDR1 and CDR2 are SGDLS and YYNGEE.